Listed here are 18 T cell receptor beta chains from one sample, sequenced in a study (dated by TCRdb to the mid-2010s). The library came from RT-PCR. The sequencing machine was an Illumina MiSeq. Clones were called with MiXCR by TCRdb after fastp trimmed the public reads at Q25, and only in-frame beta chains were retained. A single entry per CDR3 protein holds the most common genes and DNA from its merged rows. For this sample the table gives more than 600,000 distinct CDR3 sequences, of which approximately 15% were detected only once. Roughly 3.9% of the sample goes to the ten largest clones. The sequenced sample consisted of memory CD4+ T cells from blood. Every receptor here comes from a female donor in good health, serving as a healthy control.

The chain employs TRBV6-2 or TRBV6-3 and TRBJ1-6; D gene unclear. The CDR3 loop spans 15 amino acids. The V gene's germline CDR1 is MNHEY and CDR2 SVGEGT. Trimming took off 2 bases at V and 4 bases at J, with 9 bases between the two ends. CDR3: CASSYRAIYNSPLHF. CDR3 coding DNA: TGTGCCAGCAGTTACCGGGCGATTTATAATTCACCCCTCCACTTT.

V usage is TRBV7-2 and J usage is TRBJ1-2; D is perhaps TRBD1 (6 bases). V gave up 5 bases and J gave up 4 bases, with 17 bases separating them. CDR1 and CDR2 (germline): SGHTA, FQGNSA. CDR3 length equals 15 residues. In DNA form, the CDR3 reads TGTGCCAGCAGCCTCGGGGGGGCCGAGGTCTATGGCTACACCTTC. It codes for CASSLGGAEVYGYTF.

The sample holds a few counts of this clonotype. The gene calls are TRBV28 and TRBJ2-7, with D maybe TRBD1 (6 bases). The V and J ends lost 6 bases and 6 bases respectively, with 15 bases between them. The germline CDR1 and CDR2 sequences are MDHEN and SYDVKM. The CDR3 loop spans 13 amino acids. CDR3 DNA: TGTGCCAGCAGCCCGCCCGGGACATCCGAGCAGTACTTC. It yields the protein CASSPPGTSEQYF.

This clonotype was recorded at least ten times. Likely a read error: the CDR3 ends without its conserved phenylalanine or tryptophan. The DNA is omitted, as the CDR3 cannot be located on it reliably, and the CDR3 follows TCRdb's listing. The chain carries TRBV10-3 and TRBJ2-3; TRBD2 is the table's D call and was not checked against the DNA. The CDR3 spans 13 residues, counting both ends. Looked up from germline, CDR1 is ENHRY and CDR2 is SYGVKD. The CDR3 sequence: CAISESGLAGNQV.

This clonotype was picked up many times. The rearrangement links TRBV10-2 to TRBJ2-1; a possible D gene is TRBD2 (6 bases). Germline assignment: CDR1 WSHSY and CDR2 SAAADI. This CDR3 region has 13 residues. V lost 8 bases to trimming and J lost 10 bases, with 18 bases between them. As DNA, the CDR3 is TGCGCCAGCTCTCCTTCGGTCCGGGGGGAGCAGTTCTTC. Protein sequence: CASSPSVRGEQFF.

This clonotype was detected a few times. The rearrangement links TRBV9 to TRBJ2-7; 11 bases line up with TRBD1. The CDR3 sequence is 15 residues long. With 4 bases clipped from V and 2 bases from J, the junction kept 5 bases outside the gene matches. Germline CDR1 and CDR2: SGDLS and YYNGEE. The DNA for the CDR3 is TGTGCCAGCAGCTGGGGACAGGGGGTTCCCTACGAGCAGTACTTC. This encodes CASSWGQGVPYEQYF.

This clonotype was found a few times. The chain recombines TRBV6-2 or TRBV6-3 with TRBJ1-1; D is unresolved. V was shortened by 4 bases and J by 0 bases, with 12 bases between the two germline ends. CDR1 MNHEY and CDR2 SVGEGT come from the germline V gene. This CDR3 spans 15 amino acids. The CDR3 DNA reads as TGTGCCAGCAGTTCGGACCCTAGGATGAACACTGAAGCTTTCTTT. Amino acid sequence: CASSSDPRMNTEAFF.

The chain couples TRBV18 to TRBJ2-1, with D perhaps matching TRBD2 (6 bases). V was cut by 2 bases and J by 7 bases, with 18 bases left in between. CDR1 and CDR2 from the germline V gene are KGHSH and LQKENI. The length of the CDR3 is 16 residues. Here the CDR3 reads CASSPGLAISSNEQFF. The DNA of the CDR3 is TGTGCCAGCTCACCAGGGCTAGCGATCTCGTCAAATGAGCAGTTCTTC.

The sample holds one count of this clonotype. V and J are TRBV11-2 and TRBJ1-6; 8 positions agree with TRBD1. The J segment lost 8 bases and the V segment lost 1 base, leaving 4 bases of the junction unmatched. The CDR3 has 15 amino acids. From germline, CDR1 is SGHAT and CDR2 FQNNGV. CDR3 in amino acids: CASSLAMTGDSPLHF. The CDR3 region has the DNA TGTGCCAGCAGCTTAGCTATGACAGGGGATTCACCCCTCCACTTT.

The V gene is TRBV25-1, the J gene TRBJ1-2; D not certain. Germline CDR1 is MGHDK and CDR2 is SYGVNS. The CDR3 contains 15 residues. V was clipped by 2 bases and J by 4 bases, with 14 bases between them. The CDR3 sequence is CASSEAYGFTYGYTF. CDR3 DNA: TGTGCCAGCAGTGAAGCTTACGGCTTTACCTATGGCTACACCTTC.

J is TRBJ1-5 and V is TRBV29-1; D is undetermined. The CDR3 consists of 12 residues. Germline V gene sequence: CDR1 SQVTM, CDR2 ANQGSEA. V gave up 4 bases and J gave up 11 bases, with 15 bases separating them. In DNA form, the CDR3 reads TGCAGCGTTGCCGGAGGCGGAGAGACCCAGCATTTT. Its protein product is CSVAGGGETQHF.

The chain recombines TRBV5-4 with TRBJ1-5; tentative D call: TRBD1 (5 bases). The germline gives CDR1 SGHNT, CDR2 YYREEE (reference sequence). The V gene lost 3 bases and the J gene lost 0 bases, with 13 bases spanning the gap. The CDR3 extends over 16 amino acids. CDR3 protein: CASSSPGGSSNQPQHF. In nucleotides, the CDR3 is TGTGCCAGCAGCTCCCCGGGGGGGAGTAGCAATCAGCCCCAGCATTTT.

This chain joins TRBV6-2 or TRBV6-3 and TRBJ1-1, with D unclear. The CDR3 runs 15 residues. Germline CDR1 and CDR2: MNHEY and SVGEGT. V was pared by 0 bases and J by 5 bases, with 13 bases between. The CDR3 DNA sequence: TGTGCCAGCAGTTACTCGACTGGCAGGAGGACTGAAGCTTTCTTT. This sequence encodes CASSYSTGRRTEAFF.

CDR3 protein: CASSQVGSDTQYF. The CDR3 nucleotides are TGTGCCAGCAGCCAAGTTGGTTCGGATACGCAGTATTTT. V usage is TRBV14 and J usage is TRBJ2-3; D unresolved. CDR1 is SGHDN and CDR2 is FVKESK in the germline V gene. V dropped 1 base and J dropped 6 bases, with 8 bases sitting between them. This CDR3 has 13 amino acids. The full variable domain, its missing parts supplied by reference TRBV14 and TRBJ2-3, is EAGVTQFPSHSVIEKGQTVTLRCDPISGHDNLYWYRRVMGKEIKFLLHFVKESKQDESGMPNNRFLAERTGGTYSTLKVQPAELEDSGVYFCASSQVGSDTQYFGPGTRLTVL.

This clonotype was recorded at least ten times. This chain uses TRBV10-3 with TRBJ2-1, with 10 bases fitting TRBD2. V trimming: 0 bases; J trimming: 7 bases; junction bases outside the gene matches: 6. CDR3 length equals 16 residues. Per the germline V gene, CDR1 is ENHRY and CDR2 is SYGVKD. The CDR3 DNA is TGTGCCATCAGTGAGTCGGCGGTAGCGGGAGGAAATGAGCAGTTCTTC. Encoded protein: CAISESAVAGGNEQFF.

This clonotype showed up just a few times. J is TRBJ2-3 and V is TRBV5-6; D is undetermined. The CDR3 has 15 amino acids. V dropped 2 bases and J dropped 2 bases, with 12 bases sitting between them. Per germline, CDR1 SGHDT and CDR2 YYEEEE. The CDR3 DNA reads TGTGCCAGCAGCTTAAAGACTTCGACCACAGATACGCAGTATTTT. Translated, it gives CASSLKTSTTDTQYF.

This chain joins TRBV28 and TRBJ2-7, with TRBD1 matching over 7 bases. This CDR3 is built from 15 residues. Germline CDR1 is MDHEN and CDR2 is SYDVKM. Losses at the gene ends were 4 bases for V and 4 bases for J; bases not matched to a gene: 10. The CDR3 sequence is CASSSRQGMQYEQYF. In DNA form, the CDR3 reads TGTGCCAGCAGTTCGCGACAGGGCATGCAATACGAGCAGTACTTC.

This clonotype was observed a handful of times. The gene calls are TRBV7-2 and TRBJ1-1; D gene ambiguous. V was shortened by 6 bases and J by 4 bases, with 18 bases between the two germline ends. Germline V lookup: CDR1 SGHTA, CDR2 FQGNSA. This CDR3 contains 15 residues. This chain's CDR3 is CASSPTAGWGTEAFF. Here the CDR3 DNA reads TGTGCCAGCAGTCCTACAGCGGGGTGGGGCACTGAAGCTTTCTTT.